This paragraph reports one T cell receptor beta chain. This entry is derived from a study of T cell repertoires in cytomegalovirus infection. TCRdb redid the calling of the reads with MiXCR, one entry per CDR3 protein. The sample yields roughly 720,000 distinct CDR3 sequences, less than 40% seen once. CDR3 length: 16 amino acids. Germline CDR1 MNHEY, CDR2 SVGAGI. Trimming took off 5 bases at V and 1 base at J, with 15 bases between the two ends. The clonotype originates from a human donor in good health (CMV status not recorded). Some clones in this sample may be carry-over from other donors' samples. The chain has TRBV6-5 and TRBJ2-1, with D hard to call. The material sequenced was PBMCs. CDR3 loop: CASSPMSWGSYNEQFF. The CDR3 DNA sequence: TGTGCCAGCAGTCCAATGTCGTGGGGATCCTACAATGAGCAGTTCTTC.